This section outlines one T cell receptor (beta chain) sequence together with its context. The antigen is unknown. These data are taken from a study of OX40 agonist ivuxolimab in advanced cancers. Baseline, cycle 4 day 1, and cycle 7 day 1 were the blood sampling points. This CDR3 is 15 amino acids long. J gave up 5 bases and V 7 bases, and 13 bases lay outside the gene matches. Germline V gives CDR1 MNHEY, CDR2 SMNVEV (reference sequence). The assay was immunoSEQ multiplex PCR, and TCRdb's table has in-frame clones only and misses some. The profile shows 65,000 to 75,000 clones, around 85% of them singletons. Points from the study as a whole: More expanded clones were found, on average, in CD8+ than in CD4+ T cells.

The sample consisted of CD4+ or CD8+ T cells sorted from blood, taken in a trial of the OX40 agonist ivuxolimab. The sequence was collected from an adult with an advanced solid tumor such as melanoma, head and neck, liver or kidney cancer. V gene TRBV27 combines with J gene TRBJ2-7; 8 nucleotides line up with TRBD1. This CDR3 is CASKAGWTGKNEQYF. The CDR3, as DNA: TGTGCCAGCAAGGCCGGGTGGACAGGGAAAAACGAGCAGTACTTC.